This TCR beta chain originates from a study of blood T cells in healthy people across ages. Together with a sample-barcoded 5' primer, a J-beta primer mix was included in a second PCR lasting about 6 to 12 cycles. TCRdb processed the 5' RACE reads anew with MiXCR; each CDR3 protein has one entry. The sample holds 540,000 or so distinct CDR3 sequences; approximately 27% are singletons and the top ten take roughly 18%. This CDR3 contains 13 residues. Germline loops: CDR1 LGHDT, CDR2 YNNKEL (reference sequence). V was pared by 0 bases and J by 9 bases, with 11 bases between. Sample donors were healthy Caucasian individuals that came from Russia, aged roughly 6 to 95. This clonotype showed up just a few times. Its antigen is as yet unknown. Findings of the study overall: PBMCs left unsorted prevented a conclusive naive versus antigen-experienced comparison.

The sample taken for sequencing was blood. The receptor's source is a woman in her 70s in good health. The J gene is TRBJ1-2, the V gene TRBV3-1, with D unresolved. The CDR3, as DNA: TGTGCCAGCAGCCAAGAGGGAACCCCCCGCTACACCTTC. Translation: CASSQEGTPRYTF.